The rows below give T cell receptor beta chains drawn from one sample of a study of cytomegalovirus exposure and HLA in healthy donors. Method: immunoSEQ multiplex PCR; TCRdb's copy keeps in-frame clones and lacks some. The table records about 120,000 clones, about three quarters of them present only once. Sequencing used PBMCs. These receptor sequences come from a woman aged 60-70 years in good health and CMV-seropositive. The CDR3 runs from the conserved cysteine through the conserved F or W. The order of the fields is V gene, CDR3 protein.

V gene: TRBV11-3
CDR3 protein: CASSVTGLAGADTQYF

V gene: TRBV7-9
CDR3 protein: CASSSVGAGSYEQYF

V gene: TRBV7-6
CDR3 protein: CASNLDRSNYGYTF

V gene: TRBV27
CDR3 protein: CASSLSHPLGHYEQYF

V gene: TRBV11-3
CDR3 protein: CASSLGLAGESGETQYF

V gene: TRBV5-4
CDR3 protein: CASSLATGLGNTIYF

V gene: TRBV15
CDR3 protein: CATSRDYPWGSNEKLFF

V gene: TRBV19
CDR3 protein: CASSIYSAASYNEQFF

V gene: TRBV5-1
CDR3 protein: CASSLDARGETQYF

V gene: TRBV9
CDR3 protein: CASSVGGTSGSDEQFF

V gene: TRBV5-1
CDR3 protein: CASSLGDTGANVLTF

V gene: TRBV29-1
CDR3 protein: CSVQPVVGTGANVLTF

V gene: TRBV11-2
CDR3 protein: CASSLDQGLQETQYF

V gene: TRBV5-1
CDR3 protein: CASGPGTAYNEQFF